One and the same sample provided the 17 T cell receptor beta chains below, sequenced in a study of cytomegalovirus exposure and HLA in healthy donors. The PCR used 60 Vbeta and 13 Jbeta primers. Data came from immunoSEQ multiplex PCR; TCRdb stores just in-frame clones and leaves some out. The sample has some 220,000 clones; about three quarters are singletons. Sequenced: PBMCs. All receptors derive from a boy younger than 18 in good health and CMV-seronegative.

This chain connects TRBV4-2 to TRBJ1-1; D is ambiguous. V lost 4 bases, J lost 10 bases, and 16 bases lay in between. Germline V gene sequence: CDR1 LGHNA, CDR2 YNFKEQ. The CDR3 is 13 amino acids. CDR3 sequence (DNA): TGTGCCAGCAGCCGCAGATTCGAGACGGGAGCTTTCTTT. This sequence encodes CASSRRFETGAFF.

The chain carries TRBV2 and TRBJ2-3; 8 nucleotides match TRBD1. Germline V gene data show CDR1 as SNHLY and CDR2 as FYNNEI. The CDR3 loop spans 17 amino acids. The V segment lost 4 bases and the J segment 4 bases; nucleotides outside the gene matches: 13. The CDR3 loop reads CASSGEGDRGSADTQYF. The CDR3 nucleotides are TGTGCCAGCAGTGGAGAGGGAGACAGGGGTTCGGCAGATACGCAGTATTTT.

The gene calls are TRBV6-5 and TRBJ2-2; D uncertain. Trimming pared 7 bases from V and 6 bases from J, leaving 6 bases between. In germline, CDR1 is MNHEY, CDR2 SVGAGI. This CDR3 has 11 amino acids. CDR3 region: CASTRAGELFF. The DNA for the CDR3 is TGTGCCAGCACCCGGGCCGGGGAGCTGTTTTTT.

This clone was observed once. This rearrangement joins TRBV6-1 to TRBJ2-2, with D perhaps TRBD1 (5 bases). Germline V gives CDR1 MNHNS, CDR2 SASEGT. With 4 bases removed from V and 0 bases from J, the gap between germline ends came to 12 bases. The CDR3 loop spans 16 amino acids. CDR3 loop: CASSGGSFTNTGELFF. The CDR3 coding sequence is TGTGCCAGCAGTGGGGGCAGCTTCACGAACACCGGGGAGCTGTTTTTT.

This clone has only a few counts. The chain couples TRBV27 to TRBJ2-7; tentatively, D is TRBD2 (7 bases). Trimming shortened V by 2 bases and J by 2 bases, and 13 bases separated the two germline ends. The CDR3 spans 15 residues. Germline CDR1 MNHEY, CDR2 SMNVEV (reference sequence). CDR3 in DNA: TGTGCCAGCAGTTTAACGGGGGGCCTTACCTACGAGCAGTACTTC. This codes for CASSLTGGLTYEQYF.

The V gene is TRBV15, the J gene TRBJ2-7, with 8 bases aligning to TRBD1. The V gene end was trimmed by 2 bases and the J gene end by 5 bases; junction bases not matched to a gene: 11. This CDR3 contains 16 residues. CDR1 LNHNV and CDR2 YYDKDF come from the germline V gene (reference sequence). The CDR3 is CATSRTLRDRPHEQYF. CDR3 coding DNA: TGTGCCACCAGCAGAACACTCCGGGACAGGCCCCACGAGCAGTACTTC.

This clone was seen more than once but under ten times. The rearrangement links TRBV10-1 to TRBJ1-4, with a possible D match to TRBD1 (5 bases). The CDR3 has 14 amino acids. From germline, CDR1 is WNHNN and CDR2 SYGVQD (reference sequence). V was shortened by 6 bases and J by 2 bases, with 10 bases between the two germline ends. The CDR3 reads CASSYRSTNEKLFF. Written as DNA, the CDR3 is TGCGCCAGCAGCTACAGGTCTACTAATGAAAAACTGTTTTTT.

The rearrangement joins TRBV6-1 to TRBJ2-5; D is possibly TRBD1 (5 bases). Trimming left V 1 base short and J 5 bases short, with 14 bases between. The CDR3 is 15 residues long. Germline loops: CDR1 MNHNS, CDR2 SASEGT. The CDR3 nucleotides are TGTGCCAGCAGTGAAGAGGGGCAGGGTTGGGAGACCCAGTACTTC. Amino acid sequence: CASSEEGQGWETQYF.

The chain combines TRBV19 with TRBJ2-4, with TRBD2 matching over 7 bases. Trimming at V came to 7 bases and at J to 9 bases, leaving 3 bases not matched to a gene. From germline, CDR1 is LNHDA and CDR2 SQIVND (reference sequence). This CDR3 region has 11 residues. The CDR3 DNA follows: TGTGCCAGTACGGGAGGCGGCATTCAGTACTTC. Translated, it gives CASTGGGIQYF.

CDR3 protein: CASKSDRGLTEAFF. CDR3 nucleotides: TGTGCCAGCAAAAGTGACAGGGGGCTCACTGAAGCTTTCTTT. The chain combines TRBV6-5 with TRBJ1-1, with 10 bases that match TRBD1. CDR3 length: 14 amino acids. The germline V gene encodes CDR1 MNHEY and CDR2 SVGAGI. J lost 4 bases, V lost 7 bases, and 6 bases had no gene match.

The chain joins TRBV11-3 to TRBJ2-3; TRBD1 matches 7 bases. CDR1 is SGHNT, CDR2 YENEEA, per germline. Losses at the gene ends were 5 bases for V and 4 bases for J; bases not matched to a gene: 18. The CDR3 totals 18 residues. The CDR3 nucleotides are TGTGCCAGCAGCACACCCGGGACAGCGACCACCTGGGCAGATACGCAGTATTTT. It translates to CASSTPGTATTWADTQYF.

The chain carries TRBV6-5 and TRBJ2-2; 8 nucleotides line up with TRBD1. Germline lookup yields CDR1 MNHEY and CDR2 SVGAGI. Trimming at V came to 8 bases and at J to 5 bases, leaving 7 bases not matched to a gene. This CDR3 has 14 residues. The CDR3 DNA reads TGTGCCAGCCGCCGGGACAGGATAACCGGGGAGCTGTTTTTT. Translated, it gives CASRRDRITGELFF.

The chain couples TRBV18 to TRBJ2-7, with TRBD2 as a possible D gene (5 bases). The CDR3 is 16 residues long. V dropped 1 base and J dropped 3 bases, with 16 bases sitting between them. Germline loops: CDR1 KGHSH, CDR2 LQKENI. The CDR3 DNA reads TGTGCCAGCTCACCACAGCTTGGGGAGATGGGCTACGAGCAGTACTTC. The encoded protein is CASSPQLGEMGYEQYF.

The V and J genes are TRBV7-6 and TRBJ1-1, with D perhaps TRBD1 (5 bases). The CDR3 is 12 amino acids. The V gene's germline CDR1 is SGHVS and CDR2 FNYEAQ. The V and J ends lost 4 bases and 5 bases respectively, with 8 bases between them. For the CDR3, the DNA is TGTGCCAGCAGCTACGGGGGAACTGAAGCTTTCTTT. Protein: CASSYGGTEAFF.

This clone showed up just a few times. The chain uses TRBV30 and TRBJ1-1; TRBD1 might be the D (6 bases). This CDR3 has 11 residues. Germline values: CDR1 GTSNPN, CDR2 SVGIG (reference sequence). V lost 5 bases and J 11 bases, leaving 15 bases between the germline ends. CDR3 DNA: TGTGCCTGGGCCGACAGGAATAAGGCTTTCTTT. The encoded protein is CAWADRNKAFF. The full variable domain, rest sourced from reference TRBV30 and TRBJ1-1, is SQTIHQWPATLVQPVGSPLSLECTVEGTSNPNLYWYRQAAGRGLQLLFYSVGIGQISSEVPQNLSASRPQDRQFILSSKKLLLSDSGFYLCAWADRNKAFFGQGTRLTVV.

This chain uses TRBV5-4 with TRBJ2-6; D gene unclear. Germline V gene lookup returns CDR1 SGHNT and CDR2 YYREEE (reference sequence). Trimming cost V 4 bases and J 0 bases, with 8 bases left between them. There are 15 residues in the CDR3. Here the CDR3 reads CASSPLYSGANVLTF. The CDR3 DNA reads as TGTGCCAGCAGCCCCCTCTACTCTGGGGCCAACGTCCTGACTTTC.

Concerning this clone itself: This specimen includes other DNA sequences encoding the same CDR3. The rearrangement uses TRBV19 and TRBJ2-5; possibly TRBD1 for D (6 bases). CDR1 is LNHDA, CDR2 SQIVND, per germline (reference sequence). This CDR3 comprises 13 residues. The ends were cut back, 5 bases at V and 4 bases at J, with 11 bases in the middle. The DNA for the CDR3 is TGTGCCAGTAGTGAGGGCAGGGGAGAGACCCAGTACTTC. Its translation is CASSEGRGETQYF.